This T cell receptor beta chain was sequenced during a study of blood T cell repertoires in COVID-19 (dated by TCRdb to about 2020). Turning to the overall study: Samples from collaborators originated in the United States, Italy and Spain and spanned both the acute and convalescent phases of COVID-19. Samples came from the ongoing ImmuneRACE study (first 160 participants) plus 1,254 subjects from 6 global collaborators. Nearly every sample came with metadata listing a de-identified subject ID, COVID-19 status, age in years and sex. Where HLA class I and class II types were available, the types were taken from metadata supplied by the sample provider, not from assay-based typing. The repertoires were made available in a free public database intended to serve as a resource for research on the immune response to SARS-CoV-2. The dataset comprised deeply sampled blood TCRbeta repertoires from subjects exposed to, actively infected with, or recovered from COVID-19. The prospective study material was composed of cDNA or gDNA derived from T cells, B-cell-depleted T cells, or PBMCs.

Comment on this clone: Its antigen is not yet known. The sample holds no much larger clone one base away, and base qualities are not on file.

The trim is 6 bases for V and 2 bases for J, with a gap of 17 bases between the germline ends. The CDR3 contains 15 residues, cysteine and phenylalanine counted. The read is trimmed to its CDR3 DNA, 45 bases read in frame from base 1. The germline V gene gives CDR1 as SGHRS and CDR2 as YFSETQ. Participants in the prospective study were aged roughly 18 to 100 years, lived in under 30 United States geographic areas, and enrolled through a virtual design. In the prospective study, cohorts were assigned on the basis of participant-reported clinical history obtained from a screening survey and a study questionnaire. Each participant in the prospective study had whole blood, serum and a nasopharyngeal or oropharyngeal swab collected by mobile phlebotomists. Additional blood draws and questionnaires over an approximately two-month period could optionally be provided by prospective study participants. Prospective study blood samples were shipped either frozen or at room temperature before DNA extraction.

TCRbeta CDR3 regions were amplified from genomic DNA by means of the immunoSEQ Assay, a bias-controlled multiplex PCR. As for the original processing: The number of nucleated cells in each sample was estimated from the amplification of reference gene primers within the assay. To quantify the absolute abundance of each unique TCRbeta CDR3 rearrangement, sequence reads were collapsed and filtered. For each sample, productive Simpson clonality was calculated by taking the square root of Simpson's diversity index across productive rearrangements. This is the immuneACCESS table as TCRdb keeps it, with only in-frame sequences that have V and J called. A part of the clones is gone; compared with another copy, unresolved V genes explain less than half, and the rest is unexplained. D and trimming come from the DNA, and the V and J calls and clone size come from that table. Here the sample has some 48,000 clones; about 72% occur a single time. The ten largest clonotypes hold roughly 6.1% of the sample.

What the work shows at the level of the full study, not this receptor alone: The amount of clinical and demographic metadata varied by source and participant and was provided uncurated.

The receptor chain draws on TRBV5-1 and TRBJ1-1; TRBD1 is possibly the D segment (5 matching bases). Sample: PBMCs or T cells enriched from blood (not recorded which). This TCR came from a woman in her forties or fifties with acute COVID-19. The sequenced DNA: TGCGCCAGCACCTTTGGGGGGACGGATAACACTGAAGCTTTCTTT. Its translation reads: CASTFGGTDNTEAFF.